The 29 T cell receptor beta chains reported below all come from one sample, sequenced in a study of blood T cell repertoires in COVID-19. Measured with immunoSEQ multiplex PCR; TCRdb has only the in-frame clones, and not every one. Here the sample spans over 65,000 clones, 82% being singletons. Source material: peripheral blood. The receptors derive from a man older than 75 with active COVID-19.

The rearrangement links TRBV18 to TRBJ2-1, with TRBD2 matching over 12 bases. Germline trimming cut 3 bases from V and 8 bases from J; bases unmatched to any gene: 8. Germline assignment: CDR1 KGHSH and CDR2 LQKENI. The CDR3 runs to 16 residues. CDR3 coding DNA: TGTGCCAGCTCACCCACCGGACTAGCGGGATTTGATGAGCAGTTCTTC. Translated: CASSPTGLAGFDEQFF.

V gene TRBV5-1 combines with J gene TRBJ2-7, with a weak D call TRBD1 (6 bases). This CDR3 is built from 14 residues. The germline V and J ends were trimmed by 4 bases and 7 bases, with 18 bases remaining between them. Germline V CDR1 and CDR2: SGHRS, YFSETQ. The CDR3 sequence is CASSPRDTPREQYF. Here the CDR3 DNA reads TGCGCCAGCAGCCCCCGGGACACGCCGAGGGAGCAGTACTTC.

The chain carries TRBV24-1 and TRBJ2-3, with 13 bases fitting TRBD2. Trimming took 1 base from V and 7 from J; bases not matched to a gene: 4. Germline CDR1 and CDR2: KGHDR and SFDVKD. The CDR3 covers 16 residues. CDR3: CATSDLKGTSGNTQYF. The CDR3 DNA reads TGTGCCACCAGTGATTTAAAGGGGACTAGCGGGAATACGCAGTATTTT.

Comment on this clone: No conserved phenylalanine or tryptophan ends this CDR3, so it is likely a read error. The chain's CDR3 is CASRTDRAAEAFL. CDR3 coding DNA: TGTGCCAGCAGGACCGACAGGGCTGCTGAAGCTTTCCTT. This chain uses TRBV6-6 with TRBJ1-1; 7 bases are a match to TRBD1. There are 13 residues in the CDR3. CDR1 and CDR2 from the germline V gene are MNHNY and SVGAGI (reference sequence). The V gene end was trimmed by 6 bases and the J gene end by 6 bases; junction bases not matched to a gene: 7.

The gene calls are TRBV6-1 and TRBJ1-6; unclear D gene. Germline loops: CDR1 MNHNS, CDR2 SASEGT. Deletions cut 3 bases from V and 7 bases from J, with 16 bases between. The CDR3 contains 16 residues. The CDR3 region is CASSDWTPRWNSPLHF. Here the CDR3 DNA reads TGTGCCAGCAGTGACTGGACTCCACGGTGGAATTCACCCCTCCACTTT.

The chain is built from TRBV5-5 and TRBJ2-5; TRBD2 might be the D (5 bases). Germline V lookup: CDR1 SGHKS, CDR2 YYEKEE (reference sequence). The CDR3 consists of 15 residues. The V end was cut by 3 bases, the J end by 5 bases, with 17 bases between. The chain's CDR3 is CASSSRAVLGETQYF. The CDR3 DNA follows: TGTGCCAGCAGCTCGCGGGCGGTGCTGGGGGAGACCCAGTACTTC.

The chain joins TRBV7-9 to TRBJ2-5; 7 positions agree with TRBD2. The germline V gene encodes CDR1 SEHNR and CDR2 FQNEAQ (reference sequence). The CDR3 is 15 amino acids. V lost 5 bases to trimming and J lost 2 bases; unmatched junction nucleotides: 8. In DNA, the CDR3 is TGTGCCAGCAGCACGGGACTATTATTACAAGAGACCCAGTACTTC. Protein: CASSTGLLLQETQYF.

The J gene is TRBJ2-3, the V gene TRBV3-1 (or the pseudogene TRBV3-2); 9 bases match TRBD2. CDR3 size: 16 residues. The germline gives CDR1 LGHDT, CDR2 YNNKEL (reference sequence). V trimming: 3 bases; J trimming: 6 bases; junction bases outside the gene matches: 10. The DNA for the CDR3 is TGTGCCAGCAGCCAGGTCTCGGCGGGGGGGCTGGATACGCAGTATTTT. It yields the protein CASSQVSAGGLDTQYF.

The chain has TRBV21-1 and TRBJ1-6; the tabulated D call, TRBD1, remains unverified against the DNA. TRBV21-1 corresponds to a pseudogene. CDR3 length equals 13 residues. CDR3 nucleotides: TGTGCCACCCTAGACAGGGGGAATTCACCCCTCCACTTT. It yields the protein CATLDRGNSPLHF.

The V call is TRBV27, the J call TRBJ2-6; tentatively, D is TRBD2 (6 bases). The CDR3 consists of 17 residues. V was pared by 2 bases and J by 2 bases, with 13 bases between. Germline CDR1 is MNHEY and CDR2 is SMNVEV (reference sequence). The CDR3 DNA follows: TGTGCCAGCAGTTTACTCGGGGGAGTAGCTGGGGCCAACGTCCTGACTTTC. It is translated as CASSLLGGVAGANVLTF.

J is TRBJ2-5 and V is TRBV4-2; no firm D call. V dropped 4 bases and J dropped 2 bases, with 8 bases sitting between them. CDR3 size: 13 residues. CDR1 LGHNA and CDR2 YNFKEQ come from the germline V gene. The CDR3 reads CASSPSGQETQYF. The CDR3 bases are TGTGCCAGCAGCCCCTCCGGGCAAGAGACCCAGTACTTC.

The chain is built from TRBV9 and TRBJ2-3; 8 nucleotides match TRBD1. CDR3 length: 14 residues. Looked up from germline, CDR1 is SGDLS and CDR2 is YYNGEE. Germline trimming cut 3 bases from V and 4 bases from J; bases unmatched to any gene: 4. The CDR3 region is CASSAGQGPDTQYF. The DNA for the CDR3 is TGTGCCAGCAGCGCCGGACAGGGTCCAGATACGCAGTATTTT. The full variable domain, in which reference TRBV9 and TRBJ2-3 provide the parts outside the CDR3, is DSGVTQTPKHLITATGQRVTLRCSPRSGDLSVYWYQQSLDQGLQFLIQYYNGEERAKGNILERFSAQQFPDLHSELNLSSLELGDSALYFCASSAGQGPDTQYFGPGTRLTVL.

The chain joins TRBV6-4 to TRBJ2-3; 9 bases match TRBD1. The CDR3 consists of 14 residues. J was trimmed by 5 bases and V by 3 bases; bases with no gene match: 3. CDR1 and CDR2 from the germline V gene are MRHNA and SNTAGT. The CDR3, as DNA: TGTGCCAGCAGTGAACAGGGGGCAGGAGATACGCAGTATTTT. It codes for CASSEQGAGDTQYF.

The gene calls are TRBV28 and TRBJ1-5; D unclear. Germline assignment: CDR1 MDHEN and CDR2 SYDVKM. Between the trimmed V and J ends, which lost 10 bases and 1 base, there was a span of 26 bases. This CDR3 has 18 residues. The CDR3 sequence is CATAPSEGRRGSNQPQHF. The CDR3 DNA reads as TGTGCCACCGCCCCCTCGGAAGGGAGACGGGGAAGCAATCAGCCCCAGCATTTT.

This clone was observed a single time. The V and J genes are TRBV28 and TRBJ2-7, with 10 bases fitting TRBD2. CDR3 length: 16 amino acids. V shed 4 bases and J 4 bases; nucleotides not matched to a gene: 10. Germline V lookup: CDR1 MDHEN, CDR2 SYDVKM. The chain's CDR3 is CASSSRTSGVLYEQYF. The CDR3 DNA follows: TGTGCCAGCAGTTCCCGGACTAGCGGAGTACTTTACGAGCAGTACTTC.

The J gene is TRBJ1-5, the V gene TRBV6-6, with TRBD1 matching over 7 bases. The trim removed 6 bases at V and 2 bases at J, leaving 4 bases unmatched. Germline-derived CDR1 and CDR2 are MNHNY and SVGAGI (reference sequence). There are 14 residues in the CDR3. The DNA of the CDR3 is TGTGCCAGCAGGGATACAGGGGGCAATCAGCCCCAGCATTTT. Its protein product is CASRDTGGNQPQHF.

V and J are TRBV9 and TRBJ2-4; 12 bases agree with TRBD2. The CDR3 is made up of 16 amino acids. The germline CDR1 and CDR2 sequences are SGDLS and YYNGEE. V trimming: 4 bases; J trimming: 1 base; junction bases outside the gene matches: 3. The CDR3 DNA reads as TGTGCCAGCAGCCGAACTAGCGGGGGGGCCAAAAACATTCAGTACTTC. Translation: CASSRTSGGAKNIQYF. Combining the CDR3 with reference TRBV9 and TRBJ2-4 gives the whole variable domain DSGVTQTPKHLITATGQRVTLRCSPRSGDLSVYWYQQSLDQGLQFLIQYYNGEERAKGNILERFSAQQFPDLHSELNLSSLELGDSALYFCASSRTSGGAKNIQYFGAGTRLSVL.

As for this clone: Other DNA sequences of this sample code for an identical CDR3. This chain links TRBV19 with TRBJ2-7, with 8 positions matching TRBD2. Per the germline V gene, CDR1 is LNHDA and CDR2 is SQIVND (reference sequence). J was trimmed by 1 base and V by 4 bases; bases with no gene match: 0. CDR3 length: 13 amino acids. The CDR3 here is CASSTGGSYEQYF. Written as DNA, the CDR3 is TGTGCCAGTAGTACGGGGGGGTCCTACGAGCAGTACTTC. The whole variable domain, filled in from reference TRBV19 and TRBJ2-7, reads DGGITQSPKYLFRKEGQNVTLSCEQNLNHDAMYWYRQDPGQGLRLIYYSQIVNDFQKGDIAEGYSVSREKKESFPLTVTSAQKNPTAFYLCASSTGGSYEQYFGPGTRLTVT.

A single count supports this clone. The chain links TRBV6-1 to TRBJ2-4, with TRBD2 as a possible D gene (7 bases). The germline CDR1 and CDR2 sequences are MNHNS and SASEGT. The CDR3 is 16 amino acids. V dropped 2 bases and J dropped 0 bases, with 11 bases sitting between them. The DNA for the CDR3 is TGTGCCAGCAGTGAAAGGGGGGGGCTAGCCAAAAACATTCAGTACTTC. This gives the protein CASSERGGLAKNIQYF.

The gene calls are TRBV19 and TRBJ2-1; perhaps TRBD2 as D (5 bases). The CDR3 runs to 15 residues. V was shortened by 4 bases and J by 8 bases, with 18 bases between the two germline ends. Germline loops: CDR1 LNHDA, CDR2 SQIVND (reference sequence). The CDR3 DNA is TGTGCCAGTAGTAGGGGAGACCCCGTCCGCCATGAGCAGTTCTTC. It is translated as CASSRGDPVRHEQFF.

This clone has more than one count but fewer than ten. CDR3 nucleotides: TGCGCCAGCAGCTTGGGACAGGGGGATCAGCCCCAGCATTTT. This codes for CASSLGQGDQPQHF. The genes are TRBV5-1 and TRBJ1-5; TRBD1 aligns across 9 bases. This CDR3 is 14 amino acids long. The V and J ends lost 0 bases and 5 bases, in that order; junction bases with no gene match: 0. Germline V gives CDR1 SGHRS, CDR2 YFSETQ.

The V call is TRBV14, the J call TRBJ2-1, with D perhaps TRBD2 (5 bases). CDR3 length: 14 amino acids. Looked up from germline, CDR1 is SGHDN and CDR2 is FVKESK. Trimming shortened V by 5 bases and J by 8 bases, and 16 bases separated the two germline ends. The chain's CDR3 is CASSATWEKYEQFF. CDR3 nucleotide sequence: TGTGCCAGCAGCGCCACTTGGGAGAAGTATGAGCAGTTCTTC.

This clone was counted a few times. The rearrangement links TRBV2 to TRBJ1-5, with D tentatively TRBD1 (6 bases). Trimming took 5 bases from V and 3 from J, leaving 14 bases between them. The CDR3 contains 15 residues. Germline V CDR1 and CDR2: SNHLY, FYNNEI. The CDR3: CASSTGGHPNQPQHF. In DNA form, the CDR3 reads TGTGCCAGCAGTACGGGGGGACACCCCAATCAGCCCCAGCATTTT.

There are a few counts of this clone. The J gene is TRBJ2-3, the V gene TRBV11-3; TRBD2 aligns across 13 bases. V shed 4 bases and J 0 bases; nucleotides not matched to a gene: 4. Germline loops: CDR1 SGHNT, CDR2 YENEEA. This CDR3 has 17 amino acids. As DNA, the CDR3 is TGTGCCAGCAGCTCGGGACTAGCGGGGTCAAGCACAGATACGCAGTATTTT. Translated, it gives CASSSGLAGSSTDTQYF. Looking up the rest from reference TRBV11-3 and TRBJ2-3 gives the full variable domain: EAGVVQSPRYKIIEKKQPVAFWCNPISGHNTLYWYLQNLGQGPELLIRYENEEAVDDSQLPKDRFSAERLKGVDSTLKIQPAELGDSAVYLCASSSGLAGSSTDTQYFGPGTRLTVL.

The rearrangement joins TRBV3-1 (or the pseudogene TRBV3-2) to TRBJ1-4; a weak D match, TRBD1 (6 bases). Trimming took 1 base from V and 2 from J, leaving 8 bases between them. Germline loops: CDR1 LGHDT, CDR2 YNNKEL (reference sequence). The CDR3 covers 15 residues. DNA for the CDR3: TGTGCCAGCAGCCAAGGGGGGCTGACTAATGAAAAACTGTTTTTT. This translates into CASSQGGLTNEKLFF.

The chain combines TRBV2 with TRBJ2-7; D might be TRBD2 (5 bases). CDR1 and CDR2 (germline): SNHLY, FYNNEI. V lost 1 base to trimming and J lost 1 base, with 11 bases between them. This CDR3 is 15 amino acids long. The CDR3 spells CASSEGWRVSYEQYF. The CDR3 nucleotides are TGTGCCAGCAGTGAAGGGTGGCGGGTTTCCTACGAGCAGTACTTC.

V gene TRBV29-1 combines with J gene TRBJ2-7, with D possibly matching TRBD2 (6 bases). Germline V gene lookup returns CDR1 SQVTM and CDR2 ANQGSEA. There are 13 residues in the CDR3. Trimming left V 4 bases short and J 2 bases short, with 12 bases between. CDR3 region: CSVVVPGAYEQYF. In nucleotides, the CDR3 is TGCAGCGTTGTTGTTCCGGGAGCCTACGAGCAGTACTTC.

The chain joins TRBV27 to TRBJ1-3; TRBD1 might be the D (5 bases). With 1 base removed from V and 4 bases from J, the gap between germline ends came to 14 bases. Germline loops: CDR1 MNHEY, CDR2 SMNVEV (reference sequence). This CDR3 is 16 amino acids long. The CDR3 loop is CASSLYSEGLGNTIYF. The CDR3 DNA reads TGTGCCAGCAGTTTATATTCGGAGGGGTTGGGAAACACCATATATTTT.

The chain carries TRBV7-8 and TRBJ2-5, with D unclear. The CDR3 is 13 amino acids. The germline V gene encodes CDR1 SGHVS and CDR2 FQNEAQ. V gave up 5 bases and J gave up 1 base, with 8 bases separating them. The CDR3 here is CASSIPGQETQYF. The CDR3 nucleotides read TGTGCCAGCAGCATACCGGGCCAAGAGACCCAGTACTTC.